The rows below give T cell receptor beta chains drawn from one sample of a study of blood T cell repertoires in COVID-19. Produced via immunoSEQ multiplex PCR; TCRdb's table is partial and in-frame only. The sample has 63,000 or so clones; approximately 90% are singletons. The sample taken for sequencing was peripheral blood. The receptors shown here come from a man in his sixties or seventies with active COVID-19. The CDR3 runs from the conserved cysteine through the conserved F or W.

j_gene,v_gene,CDR3aa
TRBJ1-6,TRBV27,CASKKGQGATSSYNSPLHF
TRBJ2-7,TRBV7-8,CASSRSVGMGDRGSSYEQYF
TRBJ2-7,TRBV3-1/TRBV3-2,CASSQVEGAYEQYF
TRBJ2-6,TRBV6-2/TRBV6-3,CASSYGAGANVLTF
TRBJ2-5,TRBV5-8,CASSPGQGVWETQYF
TRBJ1-4,TRBV29-1,CSATGVSNEKLFF
TRBJ1-6,TRBV11-3,CASSLGAGDNSPLHF
TRBJ1-5,TRBV15,CATSRESGPQHF
TRBJ2-1,TRBV19,CASSTGPSQFF
TRBJ2-5,TRBV5-4,CASRPGQGREETQYF
TRBJ1-2,TRBV19,CASSIGAGASHYGYTF
TRBJ2-7,TRBV5-3,CATGHTYEQYF
TRBJ2-2,TRBV24-1,CATSDLGTTSNTGELFF
TRBJ1-5,TRBV28,CASTLPSGSQHF
TRBJ2-2,TRBV2,CASSEGTSANTGELFF
TRBJ2-1,TRBV19,CASSSPGLAGPNEQFF
TRBJ2-7,TRBV11-2,CASSSQGPGEQYF
TRBJ2-7,TRBV2,CASRPRGPSSYEQYF
TRBJ1-1,TRBV11-3,CASQGGRMNTEAFF
TRBJ2-1,TRBV24-1,CATSGTLAGTHNEQFF
TRBJ2-1,TRBV18,CASSRTDRDPRHYNEQFF
TRBJ2-5,TRBV6-1,CASSEVWGPQETQYF
TRBJ1-5,TRBV7-9,CASSLGGRGGNQPQHF
TRBJ1-4,TRBV28,CASSVVREKLFF
TRBJ2-3,TRBV7-2,CASSSADTQYF
TRBJ1-6,TRBV7-9,CASSLGTGLHNSPLHF
TRBJ2-6,TRBV5-1,CASSLGTGGTGANVLTF
TRBJ1-2,TRBV6-5,CASSYSGRRIRGYTF
TRBJ2-3,TRBV9,CASSPKGGTSGTDTQYF
TRBJ2-7,TRBV7-2,CASSWGAGGAYEQYF
TRBJ2-1,TRBV9,CASSVDWGGTGSIGSYNEQFF
TRBJ1-4,TRBV25-1,CASSEWGQGNEKLFF
TRBJ2-1,TRBV11-2,CASSPSPGSQFF
TRBJ1-5,TRBV19,CASSRGQGRHQPQHF
TRBJ2-3,TRBV19,CASSPLGQGVTDTQYF
TRBJ2-5,TRBV7-8,CASSLARGQGAVETQYF